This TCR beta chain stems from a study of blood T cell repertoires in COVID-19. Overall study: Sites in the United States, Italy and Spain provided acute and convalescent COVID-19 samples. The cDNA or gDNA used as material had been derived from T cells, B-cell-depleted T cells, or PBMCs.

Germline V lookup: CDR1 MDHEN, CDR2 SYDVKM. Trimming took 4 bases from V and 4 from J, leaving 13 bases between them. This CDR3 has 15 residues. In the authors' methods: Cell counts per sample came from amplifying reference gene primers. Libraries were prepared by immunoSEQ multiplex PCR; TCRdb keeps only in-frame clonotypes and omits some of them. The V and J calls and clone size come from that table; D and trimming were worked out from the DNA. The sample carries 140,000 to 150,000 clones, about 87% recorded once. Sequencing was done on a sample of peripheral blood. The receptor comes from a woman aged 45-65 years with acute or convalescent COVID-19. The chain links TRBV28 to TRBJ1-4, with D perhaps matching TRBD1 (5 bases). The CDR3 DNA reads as TGTGCCAGCAGTTCTGGGGGGGGAAATAATGAAAAACTGTTTTTT. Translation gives CASSSGGGNNEKLFF.